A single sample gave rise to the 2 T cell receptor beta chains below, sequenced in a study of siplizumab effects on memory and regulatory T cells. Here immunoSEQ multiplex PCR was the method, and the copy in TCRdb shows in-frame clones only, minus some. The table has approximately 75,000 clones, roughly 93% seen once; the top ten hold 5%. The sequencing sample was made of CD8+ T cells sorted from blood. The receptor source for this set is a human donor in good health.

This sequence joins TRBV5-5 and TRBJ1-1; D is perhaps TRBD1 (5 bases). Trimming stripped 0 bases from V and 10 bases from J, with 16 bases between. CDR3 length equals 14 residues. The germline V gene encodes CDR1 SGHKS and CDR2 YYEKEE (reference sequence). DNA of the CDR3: TGTGCCAGCAGCTTGGTGGGGGACGCGGGTGGAGCTTTCTTT. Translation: CASSLVGDAGGAFF.

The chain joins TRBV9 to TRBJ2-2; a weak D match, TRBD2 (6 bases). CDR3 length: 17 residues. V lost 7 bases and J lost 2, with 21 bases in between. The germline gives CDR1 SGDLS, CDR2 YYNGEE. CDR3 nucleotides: TGTGCCAGCGCGATCCTCCCGGAGGAGGGCAACACCGGGGAGCTGTTTTTT. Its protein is CASAILPEEGNTGELFF.